This T cell receptor beta chain emerged from a study of T cells after yellow fever vaccination (dated by TCRdb to about 2019). As for the study more broadly: The SMART-Seq v4 Ultra Low Input RNA kit was used to prepare libraries from fractions with low cell numbers. Bulk TCR alpha and beta repertoires were sequenced longitudinally to track T-cell clones before and after primary and booster YFV17D yellow fever vaccination. Two healthy male donors, one aged 18 to 30 and one aged 30 to 40 years, made up the cohort. Bulk PBMC replicates and cell subsets were isolated from blood drawn at multiple timepoints before and after both primary and secondary immunization.

This clonotype was counted between two and nine times. The target of this receptor is not known. No much larger clone is present one base from it, and per-base qualities are unavailable. What the work shows at the level of the full study, not this receptor alone: Computational filtering was required because FACS-sorted repertoires could contain abundant contaminating clonotypes from the bulk population. The secondary T-cell response was weaker than the primary response but faster, peaking on day 5 instead of day 15. After the booster, most of the clones that had expanded following primary vaccination were detected again (approximately 96% of CD4 and roughly 90% of CD8), which suggests that memory was broadly maintained. A small share of clonotypes occurred in both CD4 and CD8 compartments, likely arising from convergent recombination. Only a couple of donors were included in the study, so the extent to which the findings can be generalized is limited.

The V and J ends are trimmed by 1 base and 4 bases, leaving 13 bases between them. There are 15 amino acids in the CDR3, from cysteine to phenylalanine inclusive. Just the 45-base CDR3 DNA is kept, in frame starting at base 1. CDR1 is given as LGHDT and CDR2 as YNNKEL, both from the germline V gene (reference sequence). In light of the paper, this sample's treatment or condition label describes: live attenuated yellow fever vaccine strain. Two biological replicates of bulk PBMCs were collected at each blood-draw timepoint. A standard Ficoll-Paque protocol was used to isolate PBMCs from peripheral blood. TriZol was used to extract RNA from bulk PBMCs, CD4 and CD8 fractions, and dextramer-positive and dextramer-negative fractions. The reads were generated on an Illumina NovaSeq 6000. Synthesis of TCR cDNA relied on 5'RACE template switching, a step that introduced a universal primer site along with unique molecular identifiers. cDNA synthesis was primed from both the TCR alpha and TCR beta constant segments. Library amplification involved two PCR steps, and the second step added sample barcodes and sequencing adapters. Sequencing of libraries was done on Illumina HiSeq 2500 (2x100 bp) or NovaSeq (2x150 bp). From the authors' description of their analysis: MIGEC handled demultiplexing of reads and collapsing into UMI consensus sequences, while MiXCR performed V(D)J alignment. Clonotypes responding to the vaccine were identified with edgeR on replicate PBMC samples, with the criteria of FDR below 0.01 and a log2 fold change above 5 up to day 15. CD4 or CD8 identity was assigned to each bulk clonotype according to whether the clonotype was present at higher abundance in the sequenced CD4 repertoire or the sequenced CD8 repertoire. Starting from the raw public reads, TCRdb applied fastp trimming at Q25, assembled clones with MiXCR and retained in-frame beta chains. Rows are unified per CDR3 protein, each entry keeping the most common DNA and genes. These V and J calls originate from TCRdb's pipeline instead of the authors' own analysis. This sample is represented by about 340,000 distinct CDR3 sequences; under 5% of them were singletons. The ten largest clones take up 24% of the sample.

The receptor comes from a man in his late teens or twenties who received the YFV17D yellow fever vaccine. The sequence joins TRBV3-1 to TRBJ1-2; the D segment cannot be called with confidence. The input for sequencing was PBMCs, taken 5 days after the yellow fever booster vaccination. The CDR3 protein sequence reads: CASSQGGSPSYGYTF. The DNA reads as follows: TGTGCCAGCAGCCAAGGAGGGTCGCCGAGCTATGGCTACACCTTC.